Below are 5 T cell receptor beta chains sequenced from a single sample in a study of CD4 T cells in relation to SARS-CoV-2 and coronaviruses. The method was immunoSEQ multiplex PCR; TCRdb's version includes in-frame clones alone and lacks a portion of them. This table has tens of thousands of clones, about 91% appearing once. Sequencing was done on a sample of naive CD4+ T cells from PBMCs. Indicated subset: naive CD4+ T cells isolated by negative enrichment. Receptor source: an adult with COVID-19.

The V and J genes are TRBV4-1 and TRBJ2-7; a possible D gene is TRBD2 (7 bases). Trimming removed 1 base from V and 7 bases from J, with 20 bases in between. The CDR3 length is 16 residues. Germline V gene data show CDR1 as MGHRA and CDR2 as YSYEKL. The CDR3 sequence is CASSQAGGGGPREQYF. In DNA, the CDR3 is TGCGCCAGCAGCCAAGCTGGGGGAGGGGGTCCGCGAGAGCAGTACTTC.

In DNA, the CDR3 is TGTGCTAGTGGTTTGGTACTGGGCGGGAGGGGCGGGGAGCTGTTTTTT. Translated: CASGLVLGGRGGELFF. The chain carries TRBV12-5 and TRBJ2-2, with TRBD2 identical over 9 bases. Germline values: CDR1 LGHNT, CDR2 FRNRAP. J gave up 7 bases and V 0 bases, and 6 bases lay outside the gene matches. The CDR3 consists of 16 residues. Full variable domain (missing parts from reference TRBV12-5 and TRBJ2-2): DARVTQTPRHKVTEMGQEVTMRCQPILGHNTVFWYRQTMMQGLELLAYFRNRAPLDDSGMPKDRFSAEMPDATLATLKIQPSEPRDSAVYFCASGLVLGGRGGELFFGEGSRLTVL.

A single count supports this clone. The V call is TRBV28, the J call TRBJ1-1, with 9 bases that match TRBD1. The CDR3 totals 17 residues. Germline V gene lookup returns CDR1 MDHEN and CDR2 SYDVKM. V lost 5 bases and J lost 5; bases outside the gene matches: 15. For the CDR3, the DNA is TGTGCCAGCAGTCCCCATCCGGGGGACAGGGTATCAACTGAAGCTTTCTTT. Residues: CASSPHPGDRVSTEAFF.

The chain combines TRBV10-3 with TRBJ1-5; D is possibly TRBD1 (6 bases). The V gene lost 6 bases and the J gene lost 7 bases, with 13 bases spanning the gap. Germline loops: CDR1 ENHRY, CDR2 SYGVKD. The CDR3 runs to 13 residues. CDR3: CAISSQQGQPQHF. The CDR3 nucleotides read TGTGCCATCAGCTCACAGCAGGGGCAGCCCCAGCATTTT.

The gene calls are TRBV7-9 and TRBJ1-2, with D unresolved. The germline gives CDR1 SEHNR, CDR2 FQNEAQ (reference sequence). V was trimmed by 0 bases and J by 6 bases, leaving 11 bases between them. The CDR3 contains 14 residues. The DNA for the CDR3 is TGTGCCAGCAGCTTAGCGTCGGGGAACGATGGCTACACCTTC. It yields the protein CASSLASGNDGYTF.